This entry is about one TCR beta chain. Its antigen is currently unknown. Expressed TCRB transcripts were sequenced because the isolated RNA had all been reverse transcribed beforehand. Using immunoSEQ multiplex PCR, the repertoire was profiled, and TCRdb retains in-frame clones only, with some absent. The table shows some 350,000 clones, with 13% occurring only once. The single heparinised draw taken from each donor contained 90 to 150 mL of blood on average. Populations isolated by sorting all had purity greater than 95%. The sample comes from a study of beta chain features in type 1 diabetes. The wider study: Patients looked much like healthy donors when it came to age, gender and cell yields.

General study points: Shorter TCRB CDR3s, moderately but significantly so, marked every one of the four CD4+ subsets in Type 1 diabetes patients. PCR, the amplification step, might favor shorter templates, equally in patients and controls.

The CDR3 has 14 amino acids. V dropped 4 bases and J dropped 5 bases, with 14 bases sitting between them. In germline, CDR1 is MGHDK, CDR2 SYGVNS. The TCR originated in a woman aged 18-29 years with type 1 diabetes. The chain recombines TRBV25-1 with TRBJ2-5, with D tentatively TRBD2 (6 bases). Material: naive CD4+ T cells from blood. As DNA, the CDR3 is TGTGCCAGCAGTGCATCGGGGGTGAAGGAGACCCAGTACTTC. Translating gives CASSASGVKETQYF. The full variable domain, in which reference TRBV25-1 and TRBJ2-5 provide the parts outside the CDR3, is EADIYQTPRYLVIGTGKKITLECSQTMGHDKMYWYQQDPGMELHLIHYSYGVNSTEKGDLSSESTVSRIRTEHFPLTLESARPSHTSQYLCASSASGVKETQYFGPGTRLLVL.